This entry concerns a single T cell receptor beta chain. This clonotype was seen a few times. Its binding antigen is unknown. There are no base qualities to consult, and no much larger clone falls within one base. The library was made by RT-PCR. The listed sequencing device is Illumina HiSeq 2500. The raw public data were reprocessed by TCRdb itself: fastp quality trimming at Q25, MiXCR clonotype calling, in-frame beta chains only. One record per CDR3 amino acid sequence lists the most common genes and DNA. The table for this sample lists 650,000 to 850,000 distinct CDR3 sequences; approximately 15% of them were counted only once. The ten largest clones capture 6% to 7% of the sample. This sample was taken from a study of response to subunit inactivated influenza vaccine (dated by TCRdb to 2016 to 2018). As for the study more broadly: To follow how T cells responded to a trivalent subunit inactivated influenza vaccine, the researchers relied on deep quantitative profiling of the T cell receptor repertoire.

The research as a whole found: It was suggested by the authors that each seasonal influenza vaccination may recruit only a limited number of new T cells.

Looking up the germline V gene yields CDR1 SGHVS and CDR2 FQNEAQ. Inclusive of the bounding cysteine and phenylalanine, the CDR3 is 17 residues long. The sequence is cut down to CDR3 DNA, 51 bases in frame from base 1. V is shortened by 1 base, J by 0 bases, and the region joining them spans 13 bases. This receptor was identified in a man between 50 and 59 years old who received an inactivated influenza vaccine. Donor details come from another sample of the same person, matched by shared clones. The chain employs TRBV7-8 and TRBJ1-5; the D gene is possibly TRBD1, with 6 bases matching. The specimen comprised PBMCs from blood, sampled 14 days before vaccination. The CDR3 loop reads CASSLVTGRFSNQPQHF. The DNA is TGTGCCAGCAGCTTAGTGACAGGCCGCTTTAGCAATCAGCCCCAGCATTTT.